One and the same sample provided the 7 T cell receptor beta chains below, sequenced in a study of shared clonotypes between healthy human individuals. Sequencing used immunoSEQ multiplex PCR; TCRdb keeps in-frame clones, though not all of them. The sample gives 1.6 million or so clones, more than 95% of which show up once; 0.95% to 1.5% is in the top ten. Sequencing used naive CD4+ T cells sorted from blood. The subset here: CD45RA+ positively selected. These receptors originate from a man younger than 45 in good health.

V gene TRBV11-2 combines with J gene TRBJ1-5, with TRBD1 as a possible D gene (6 bases). Looked up from germline, CDR1 is SGHAT and CDR2 is FQNNGV. The CDR3 runs to 15 residues. Trimming removed 4 bases from V and 1 base from J, with 11 bases in between. As DNA, the CDR3 is TGTGCCAGCAGCTCATTGGGGGGCAGCAATCAGCCCCAGCATTTT. Translating gives CASSSLGGSNQPQHF.

In this sample, this clone turned up once. V usage is TRBV25-1 and J usage is TRBJ2-6; possible D gene TRBD2, 6 bases. The V end lost 5 bases, the J end lost 1 base, and 18 bases lay between the germline ends. This CDR3 spans 18 amino acids. Germline V gene lookup returns CDR1 MGHDK and CDR2 SYGVNS. The CDR3 reads CASSPLAGRMSGANVLTF. The CDR3 DNA reads as TGTGCCAGCAGTCCCCTAGCAGGGAGGATGTCTGGGGCCAACGTCCTGACTTTC.

V usage is TRBV5-8 and J usage is TRBJ2-7; a possible D gene is TRBD2 (6 bases). CDR1 is SGHTS and CDR2 is YDEGEE in the germline V gene. The CDR3 is 14 amino acids. V was clipped by 4 bases and J by 0 bases, with 11 bases between them. Written as DNA, the CDR3 is TGTGCCAGCAGCATGGACTATTTCTCCTACGAGCAGTACTTC. Protein product: CASSMDYFSYEQYF.

CDR3 amino acids: CAVGRDGDQPQHF. The DNA for the CDR3 is TGTGCCGTGGGCAGGGATGGAGATCAGCCCCAGCATTTT. The rearrangement links TRBV6-6 to TRBJ1-5, with TRBD1 as a possible D gene (5 bases). The length of the CDR3 is 13 residues. Germline CDR1 reads MNHNY; CDR2 reads SVGAGI (reference sequence). Deletions cut 11 bases from V and 5 bases from J, with 16 bases between.

This chain joins TRBV7-3 and TRBJ2-1; 7 bases line up with TRBD2. J was trimmed by 7 bases and V by 6 bases; bases with no gene match: 15. The CDR3 length is 16 residues. Germline CDR1 SGHTA, CDR2 FQGTGA. Written as DNA, the CDR3 is TGTGCCAGCAGTTTATCTTGGGCGGGAGCTTTTAATGAGCAGTTCTTC. The encoded protein is CASSLSWAGAFNEQFF. Full variable domain (remainder filled in from reference TRBV7-3 and TRBJ2-1): GAGVSQTPSNKVTEKGKYVELRCDPISGHTALYWYRQSLGQGPEFLIYFQGTGAADDSGLPNDRFFAVRPEGSVSTLKIQRTERGDSAVYLCASSLSWAGAFNEQFFGPGTRLTVL.

This clone was detected once. The CDR3 is CASSTSGTGRETQYF. DNA of the CDR3: TGCGCCAGCAGCACCTCCGGGACAGGGAGGGAGACCCAGTACTTC. The J gene is TRBJ2-5, the V gene TRBV5-1, with 9 bases aligning to TRBD1. Germline V gives CDR1 SGHRS, CDR2 YFSETQ. With 4 bases clipped from V and 5 bases from J, the junction kept 9 bases outside the gene matches. The CDR3 length is 15 residues.

The rearrangement links TRBV5-5 to TRBJ2-5; D perhaps matches TRBD1 (5 bases). Germline CDR1 reads SGHKS; CDR2 reads YYEKEE (reference sequence). V was cut by 2 bases and J by 5 bases, with 13 bases left in between. The CDR3 consists of 14 residues. The CDR3 loop is CASSFTRVRETQYF. Here the CDR3 DNA reads TGTGCCAGCAGCTTCACCAGGGTTCGGGAGACCCAGTACTTC.